The 9 T cell receptor beta chains in this list originate from one sample, sequenced in a study of T cell changes during pregnancy in multiple sclerosis. Here immunoSEQ multiplex PCR was the method, and the copy in TCRdb shows in-frame clones only, minus some. The sample consists of some 46,000 clones, 80% to 95% of them appearing once. Sequenced material: peripheral blood, taken in the third trimester of pregnancy. These receptors all stem from a female donor with multiple sclerosis, enrolled in a pregnancy study.

The chain combines TRBV9 with TRBJ2-5; 7 nucleotides agree with TRBD1. Trimming removed 0 bases from V and 7 bases from J; junction bases left unmatched: 12. CDR1 SGDLS and CDR2 YYNGEE come from the germline V gene. This CDR3 has 16 amino acids. The CDR3 sequence is CASSVGWTGQPGTQYF. For the CDR3, the DNA is TGTGCCAGCAGCGTAGGATGGACAGGCCAACCGGGGACCCAGTACTTC.

The chain couples TRBV7-6 to TRBJ2-2; TRBD2 matches at 11 bases. The V and J ends lost 2 bases and 1 base, in that order; junction bases with no gene match: 9. There are 19 residues in the CDR3. Germline V gene lookup returns CDR1 SGHVS and CDR2 FNYEAQ. CDR3 sequence (DNA): TGTGCCAGCAGCTTAAAGATGCTAGCGGGAGGTTGGAACACCGGGGAGCTGTTTTTT. Residues: CASSLKMLAGGWNTGELFF.

The rearrangement joins TRBV28 to TRBJ2-1; 8 bases agree with TRBD2. The V segment lost 1 base and the J segment 7 bases; nucleotides outside the gene matches: 6. The CDR3 runs to 15 residues. From germline, CDR1 is MDHEN and CDR2 SYDVKM. The CDR3: CASSLSGLVKNEQFF. CDR3 nucleotide sequence: TGTGCCAGCAGTTTATCGGGACTAGTCAAAAATGAGCAGTTCTTC.

The V and J genes are TRBV6-6 and TRBJ2-7, with 7 bases aligning to TRBD2. Per germline, CDR1 MNHNY and CDR2 SVGAGI (reference sequence). Trimming removed 5 bases from V and 3 bases from J; junction bases left unmatched: 10. The CDR3 spans 15 residues. The CDR3 reads CASSPMGLADYEQYF. For the CDR3, the DNA is TGTGCCAGCAGTCCGATGGGGCTAGCGGACTACGAGCAGTACTTC.

This rearrangement joins TRBV27 to TRBJ1-1, with no clear D. The V gene lost 5 bases and the J gene lost 0 bases, with 13 bases spanning the gap. This CDR3 spans 15 amino acids. Germline V gives CDR1 MNHEY, CDR2 SMNVEV (reference sequence). CDR3 coding DNA: TGTGCCAGCAGTCCCACCCACTTAATGAACACTGAAGCTTTCTTT. Amino acids: CASSPTHLMNTEAFF.

The chain employs TRBV5-1 and TRBJ2-3; TRBD2 matches at 7 bases. The germline V gene encodes CDR1 SGHRS and CDR2 YFSETQ. V trimming: 3 bases; J trimming: 2 bases; junction bases outside the gene matches: 9. CDR3 length: 16 residues. CDR3 residues: CASSYYPGGATDTQYF. In nucleotides, the CDR3 is TGCGCCAGCAGCTACTACCCGGGAGGCGCCACAGATACGCAGTATTTT.

The chain employs TRBV6-5 and TRBJ2-1, with 11 bases fitting TRBD2. The CDR3 is 14 residues long. The ends lost 5 bases at V and 7 bases at J; junction bases unmatched: 4. Germline V gene data show CDR1 as MNHEY and CDR2 as SVGAGI. This chain's CDR3 is CASSPGLAVNEQFF. CDR3 nucleotides: TGTGCCAGCAGTCCGGGACTAGCGGTAAATGAGCAGTTCTTC.

CDR3 coding DNA: TGTGCCAGTAGTATGCCCTTGACAGGGGGCTCCTACGAGCAGTACTTC. It codes for CASSMPLTGGSYEQYF. The chain combines TRBV19 with TRBJ2-7; TRBD1 matches at 9 bases. After removal of 3 bases from V and 0 bases from J, the junction contained 6 bases not matched to a gene. The CDR3 runs to 16 residues. Germline loops: CDR1 LNHDA, CDR2 SQIVND (reference sequence).

This clone showed up just once. The J gene is TRBJ2-1, the V gene TRBV7-8; 8 nucleotides agree with TRBD1. The V segment lost 2 bases and the J segment 2 bases; nucleotides outside the gene matches: 14. Germline V gives CDR1 SGHVS, CDR2 FQNEAQ. CDR3 length: 19 residues. This CDR3 reads CASSLRGRRGQVAYNEQFF. DNA of the CDR3: TGTGCCAGCAGCTTACGGGGGCGCAGGGGGCAGGTGGCCTACAATGAGCAGTTCTTC.